The sequence of this TCR beta chain was determined in a study of control samples from healthy donors and cancer patients. Assay used: immunoSEQ multiplex PCR; TCRdb lists only in-frame clones, some missing. The sample lists about 100,000 clones; roughly 87% were seen once. Specimen: blood. This TCR came from a woman aged 50 to 65 in good health.

This chain's CDR3 is CASSLGHMSSYNEQFF. CDR3 nucleotides: TGTGCCAGCAGCCTCGGACACATGAGCTCCTACAATGAGCAGTTCTTC. The rearrangement joins TRBV27 to TRBJ2-1; weak D call: TRBD1 (5 bases). Germline CDR1 reads MNHEY; CDR2 reads SMNVEV (reference sequence). There are 16 residues in the CDR3. The V end was cut by 6 bases, the J end by 0 bases, with 15 bases between.